Below, one T cell receptor beta chain is given with its context. Its antigen is not known. After extraction with the RNeasy kit, about 0.45 to 1 ug of the RNA was reverse transcribed using random hexamers. TCRdb itself ran the immunoSEQ multiplex PCR reads through MiXCR, one entry per CDR3 protein. Of around 170,000 distinct CDR3 sequences in the sample, approximately 95% were seen once. The data were taken from a study of CD8 T cells in Susac syndrome. The overall study: When their blood was taken, the Susac syndrome patients had either not yet had any therapy, were taking corticosteroids, or were taking intravenous immunoglobulin alone. Overall study findings and caveats: Several Susac-specific public clones appeared in CD8+ TEMRA repertoires, and roughly 17 in total CD8+ repertoires.

As judged by recently defined diagnostic criteria, patients with Susac syndrome had definite or probable disease. Looked up from germline, CDR1 is MNHNS and CDR2 is SASEGT. Trimming took 6 bases from V and 14 from J; bases not matched to a gene: 22. This CDR3 has 16 residues. This receptor was obtained from a human donor with Susac syndrome. The sequencing sample was made of CD8+ T cells from PBMCs. The chain has TRBV6-1 and TRBJ2-3, with TRBD2 matching over 8 bases. The CDR3 sequence is CASRAQMAAGGTRGYF. The CDR3, as DNA: TGTGCCAGCAGGGCACAAATGGCGGCGGGGGGAACCCGCGGGTATTTT.